This TCR beta chain was sequenced for a study of control samples from healthy donors and cancer patients (dated by TCRdb to 2020 to 2022). Receptors were amplified or captured by the immunoSEQ multiplex PCR assay. Drawn from immuneACCESS, this table holds only the in-frame rearrangements with V and J called that TCRdb kept. Clones are partly lost; checked studies trace under half to an unresolved V gene and leave the rest unexplained. The sample table shows hundreds of thousands of clones, and around 90% are seen once. Jointly, the top ten make up more than 6% of the sample. CDR1 and CDR2 (WNHNN, SYGVQD) derive from the germline V gene (reference sequence). The CDR3 spans 13 residues, from the cysteine through the phenylalanine. Just CDR3 DNA is preserved here, 39 bases in frame from base 1. V is reduced by 10 bases and J by 0 bases, leaving a spacing of 9 bases between them. This clone was seen a handful of times. There is no known antigen for this receptor. Base qualities are not provided; no much larger clone lies one nucleotide away.

The source of this sequence is a man aged 40-55 years with head and neck cancer. Sequencing was done on a sample of PBMCs. Recombination joined TRBV10-1 with TRBJ2-2; the best D guess is TRBD1, with 6 bases matching. The CDR3 protein: CATRGANTGELFF. In nucleotide form, the sequence is TGCGCCACCAGGGGAGCGAACACCGGGGAGCTGTTTTTT.